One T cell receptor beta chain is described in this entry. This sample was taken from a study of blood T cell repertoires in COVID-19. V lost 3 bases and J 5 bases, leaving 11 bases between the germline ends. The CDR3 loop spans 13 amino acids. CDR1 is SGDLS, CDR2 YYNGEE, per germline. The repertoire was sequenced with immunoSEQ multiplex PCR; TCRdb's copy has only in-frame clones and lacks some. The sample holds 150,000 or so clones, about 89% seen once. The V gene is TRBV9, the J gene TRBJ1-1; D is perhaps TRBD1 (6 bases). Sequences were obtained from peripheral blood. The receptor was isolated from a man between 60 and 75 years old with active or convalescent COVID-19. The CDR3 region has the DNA TGTGCCAGCAGCGGCTCTACAGGGACTGAAGCTTTCTTT. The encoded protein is CASSGSTGTEAFF.